The clone carrying this T cell receptor beta chain was picked up many times. The data stem from a study of Graves' ophthalmopathy and Graves' hyperthyroidism. The germline gives CDR1 MNHNS, CDR2 SASEGT. This CDR3 is 15 amino acids long. The J segment lost 4 bases and the V segment lost 6 bases, leaving 11 bases of the junction unmatched. Clinicians made diagnoses from clinical symptoms, serum thyroxine, TRAb, thyroid ultrasound and orbital computed tomography. RNA served as the template for amplifying TCR beta CDR3 regions. HTBI primers were employed in first-round RT-PCR, then a second-round multiplex PCR followed. TCRdb re-called the multiplex PCR reads with MiXCR, one entry per CDR3 protein. The profile covers a few hundred thousand distinct CDR3 sequences, with about a sixth appearing a single time and approximately 2.4% taken by the ten largest.

This TCR came from an adult woman with stable Graves' hyperthyroidism. The chain employs TRBV6-1 and TRBJ2-7, with 8 bases matching TRBD1. The sequenced sample consisted of peripheral blood. CDR3 bases: TGTGCCAGCAGGCTCCAGGGGGCCCGCCATTACGAGCAGTACTTC. This gives the protein CASRLQGARHYEQYF.